This T cell receptor (beta chain) was identified during a study of blood T cell repertoires in COVID-19. TCRdb's table, derived via immunoSEQ multiplex PCR, lists solely in-frame clones and lacks some. Of fewer than 350,000 clones listed, 80% to 95% are singletons. This TCR came from a woman between 25 and 40 years old with COVID-19, enrolled during active disease. Material for sequencing was peripheral blood.

Here the CDR3 DNA reads TGCAGCGGTCGTTGGGGGGGGAACACTGAAGCTTTCTTT. Protein sequence: CSGRWGGNTEAFF. The V gene is TRBV29-1, the J gene TRBJ1-1; D is perhaps TRBD1 (5 bases). The V gene's germline CDR1 is SQVTM and CDR2 ANQGSEA. The CDR3 is made up of 13 amino acids. V was cut by 7 bases and J by 1 base, with 13 bases left in between.